The clone carrying this TCR beta chain was recorded at least ten times. What it binds is unknown. This entry is derived from a study of human T cells and chemical hapten exposure. Whole-study findings and limits: Unchanged with DPC sensitization were TCRs above 1 in 1000 frequency.

Time point here: patch test 2, 6 weeks after DPC sensitization. Treatment of the sample: therapeutic diphenylcyclopropenone sensitization with weekly scalp DPC. Prior to each patch test being applied, blood was drawn. This CDR3 contains 15 residues. The V end lost 0 bases, the J end lost 5 bases, and 14 bases lay between the germline ends. The germline CDR1 and CDR2 sequences are SGHRS and YFSETQ. Unique molecular identifiers were attached to individual cDNA molecules during library preparation. Original data processing: Samples contained a median of approximately 100,000 TCRs, with a range of 23,224 to 690,600. MiXCR was run by TCRdb on the RACE reads, yielding one entry per CDR3 protein. The V and J calls follow TCRdb's processing rather than the paper's. The sample lists about 54,000 distinct CDR3 sequences, more than 9% occurring once.

This sequence originates from a woman aged 45-59 years with alopecia areata. Some clones in this sample may be carry-over from other donors' samples. V gene TRBV5-1 combines with J gene TRBJ1-1; D is ambiguous. Source: whole blood, taken in connection with sensitization to the hapten diphenylcyclopropenone (DPC). This CDR3 reads CASSLAEAGRTEAFF. The CDR3 DNA is TGCGCCAGCAGCTTGGCCGAGGCTGGCAGGACTGAAGCTTTCTTT.